This TCR beta chain was retrieved from a study of cytomegalovirus exposure and HLA in healthy donors. The PCR was carried out with 60 Vbeta primers and 13 Jbeta primers. Profiled with immunoSEQ multiplex PCR; TCRdb holds only in-frame clones, not every one. The table has around 200,000 clones, around three quarters seen once. The V end was cut by 4 bases, the J end by 5 bases, with 19 bases between. Germline V lookup: CDR1 SGHRS, CDR2 YFSETQ. The CDR3 contains 15 residues. The chain uses TRBV5-1 and TRBJ2-7; D may be TRBD1 (6 bases). The clonotype was recovered from a boy between 10 and 17 years old in good health and CMV-seronegative. The sequenced material came from PBMCs. In DNA form, the CDR3 reads TGCGCCAGCAGCACCTGGTCCCCACGGGACAACGAGCAGTACTTC. This sequence encodes CASSTWSPRDNEQYF.